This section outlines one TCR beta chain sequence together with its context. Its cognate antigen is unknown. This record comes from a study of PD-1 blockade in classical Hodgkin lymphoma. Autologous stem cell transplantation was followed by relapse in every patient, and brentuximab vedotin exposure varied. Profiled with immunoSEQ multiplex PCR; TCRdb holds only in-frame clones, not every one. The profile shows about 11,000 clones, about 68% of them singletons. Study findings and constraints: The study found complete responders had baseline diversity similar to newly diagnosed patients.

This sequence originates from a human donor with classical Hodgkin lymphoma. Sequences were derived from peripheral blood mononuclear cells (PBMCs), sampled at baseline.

The CDR3 sequence: CASSLRQGIYEAFF. The CDR3 nucleotides read TGTGCCAGCAGCTTACGGCAGGGGATTTATGAAGCTTTCTTT. V is TRBV7-2 and J is TRBJ1-1; D is possibly TRBD1 (6 bases). The length of the CDR3 is 14 residues. The germline V gene has CDR1 SGHTA and CDR2 FQGNSA. V shed 2 bases and J shed 7 bases, with 14 bases lying between them.